A selection of T cell receptor beta chains follows, all from one sample in a study of T cells in localized non-small cell lung cancer. The method was immunoSEQ multiplex PCR; TCRdb's version includes in-frame clones alone and lacks a portion of them. The table shows almost 40,000 clones, with roughly 77% occurring only once. Sequenced material: PBMCs, taken before any cancer treatment. All receptors come from a woman aged 35 to 69 with stage II squamous cell lung carcinoma. Both conserved end residues are part of each CDR3. Each record gives: clone size, J gene, V gene, D gene, CDR3 protein, CDR3 DNA. The D gene is left open where the match is weak. A clone size is listed for some rows: how often the clone was seen (once, few, many), or a class if it is expanded.

size: .; J: TRBJ1-3; V: TRBV6-1; D: .; CDR3: CASSEGGNTIYF; DNA: TGTGCCAGCAGTGAAGGGGGAAACACCATATATTTT
size: .; J: TRBJ1-1; V: TRBV5-1; D: TRBD1; CDR3: CASSGQGATEAFF; DNA: TGCGCCAGCAGCGGACAGGGGGCCACTGAAGCTTTCTTT
size: .; J: TRBJ2-5; V: TRBV6-5; D: TRBD2; CDR3: CASSQGLAGLYF; DNA: TGTGCCAGCAGTCAGGGACTAGCGGGGCTTTACTTC
size: .; J: TRBJ1-4; V: TRBV6-5; D: .; CDR3: CASSTGFGGEKLFF; DNA: TGTGCCAGCAGCACCGGGTTCGGAGGGGAAAAACTGTTTTTT
size: .; J: TRBJ1-6; V: TRBV28; D: .; CDR3: CASSGPGWDSPLHF; DNA: TGTGCCAGCAGTGGGCCAGGGTGGGATTCACCCCTCCACTTT
size: .; J: TRBJ1-5; V: TRBV6-6; D: .; CDR3: CASSWDGSNQPQHF; DNA: TGTGCCAGCAGTTGGGACGGGTCCAATCAGCCCCAGCATTTT
size: .; J: TRBJ1-1; V: TRBV19; D: .; CDR3: CASLQQGISTEAFF; DNA: TGTGCCAGTCTCCAACAGGGAATTAGCACTGAAGCTTTCTTT
size: .; J: TRBJ2-3; V: TRBV28; D: .; CDR3: CASSLGVRATQYF; DNA: TGTGCCAGCAGTCTCGGGGTACGGGCTACGCAGTATTTT
size: .; J: TRBJ2-7; V: TRBV5-4; D: TRBD1; CDR3: CASGTDPYEQYF; DNA: TGTGCCAGCGGGACAGACCCCTACGAGCAGTACTTC
size: .; J: TRBJ1-3; V: TRBV5-1; D: .; CDR3: CATTDISGNTIYF; DNA: TGCGCCACCACGGACATCTCTGGAAACACCATATATTTT
size: .; J: TRBJ2-5; V: TRBV5-4; D: TRBD2; CDR3: CASSLGLAGNQETQYF; DNA: TGTGCCAGCAGCTTAGGACTAGCGGGGAACCAAGAGACCCAGTACTTC
size: .; J: TRBJ2-3; V: TRBV4-2; D: .; CDR3: CASSQDRPQPDGAFSTDTQYF; DNA: TGTGCCAGCAGCCAAGATAGGCCACAACCCGACGGGGCGTTTAGCACAGATACGCAGTATTTT
size: once; J: TRBJ2-3; V: TRBV19; D: .; CDR3: CASSMDGTDTQYF; DNA: TGTGCCAGTAGTATGGATGGCACAGATACGCAGTATTTT
size: many; J: TRBJ2-1; V: TRBV27; D: TRBD2; CDR3: CASSTRLAEDNEQFF; DNA: TGTGCCAGCAGTACCAGACTAGCGGAAGACAATGAGCAGTTCTTC
size: once; J: TRBJ2-5; V: TRBV5-4; D: .; CDR3: CASSSEAGEIVSAQYF; DNA: TGTGCCAGCAGCTCGGAGGCCGGGGAGATCGTTTCGGCCCAGTACTTC
size: .; J: TRBJ2-2; V: TRBV10-3; D: TRBD2; CDR3: CAISESLAGQTGELFF; DNA: TGTGCCATCAGTGAGTCTCTAGCGGGACAGACCGGGGAGCTGTTTTTT
size: once; J: TRBJ1-2; V: TRBV10-3; D: .; CDR3: CAISDPQGAGGGYTF; DNA: TGTGCCATCAGTGATCCACAGGGAGCCGGGGGGGGCTACACCTTC
size: once; J: TRBJ1-1; V: TRBV5-6; D: .; CDR3: CASSPDRMNTEAFF; DNA: TGTGCCAGCAGCCCCGACAGAATGAACACTGAAGCTTTCTTT
size: once; J: TRBJ1-2; V: TRBV6-5; D: .; CDR3: CASSPTPGSYGYTF; DNA: TGTGCCAGCAGCCCTACCCCTGGGTCGTATGGCTACACCTTC